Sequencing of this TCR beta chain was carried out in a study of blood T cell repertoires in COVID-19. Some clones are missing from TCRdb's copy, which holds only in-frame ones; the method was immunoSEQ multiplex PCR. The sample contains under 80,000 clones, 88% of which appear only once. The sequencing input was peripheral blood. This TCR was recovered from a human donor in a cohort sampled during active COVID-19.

The CDR3 DNA reads TGTGCCTGGAGGCAGGGCATTAGGATGAACACTGAAGCTTTCTTT. This codes for CAWRQGIRMNTEAFF. V gene TRBV30 combines with J gene TRBJ1-1; a possible D gene is TRBD1 (5 bases). The CDR3 extends over 15 amino acids. V shed 3 bases and J shed 0 bases, with 14 bases lying between them. Germline V gene data show CDR1 as GTSNPN and CDR2 as SVGIG (reference sequence).